The 18 T cell receptor beta chains given below trace back to one sample, sequenced in a study of cytomegalovirus exposure and HLA in healthy donors. The method was immunoSEQ multiplex PCR; TCRdb's version includes in-frame clones alone and lacks a portion of them. The sample records more than 85,000 clones, approximately 93% being singletons. Sequenced material: PBMCs. These receptors all come from a woman aged 25 to 45 in good health and CMV-seropositive.

CDR3 sequence reads: CASSLGTGGGLYGYTF. CDR3 DNA sequence: TGTGCCAGCAGCCTCGGGACAGGGGGTGGCCTATATGGCTACACCTTC. The rearrangement uses TRBV7-8 and TRBJ1-2, with 11 bases matching TRBD1. Germline V gene sequence: CDR1 SGHVS, CDR2 FQNEAQ. The CDR3 spans 16 residues. V lost 5 bases and J lost 5; bases outside the gene matches: 10.

The rearrangement uses TRBV19 and TRBJ2-3; D gene ambiguous. V lost 0 bases and J lost 5, with 12 bases in between. This CDR3 has 15 residues. Looked up from germline, CDR1 is LNHDA and CDR2 is SQIVND (reference sequence). The CDR3 spells CASSIDSPGGDTQYF. The CDR3 nucleotides are TGTGCCAGTAGTATAGATTCCCCTGGCGGAGATACGCAGTATTTT.

J is TRBJ1-1 and V is TRBV6-5, with 7 positions matching TRBD1. The trim removed 1 base at V and 6 bases at J, leaving 11 bases unmatched. The CDR3 consists of 16 residues. Germline V lookup: CDR1 MNHEY, CDR2 SVGAGI. The DNA of the CDR3 is TGTGCCAGCAGTTACTACAGACAGGGCGTCCTCCCTGAAGCTTTCTTT. This translates into CASSYYRQGVLPEAFF.

The V gene is TRBV6-5, the J gene TRBJ2-7; D may be TRBD2 (5 bases). The CDR3 contains 15 residues. V was shortened by 0 bases and J by 3 bases, with 12 bases between the two germline ends. Germline CDR1 MNHEY, CDR2 SVGAGI. DNA for the CDR3: TGTGCCAGCAGTTACTCTTTCCGGGGAAACTACGAGCAGTACTTC. Translating it yields CASSYSFRGNYEQYF.

The chain is built from TRBV28 and TRBJ2-1; 10 nucleotides align to TRBD2. Trimming cost V 3 bases and J 6 bases; bases outside gene matches: 11. From germline, CDR1 is MDHEN and CDR2 SYDVKM. The CDR3 runs 17 residues. The CDR3 is CASSFPLLAGAVNEQFF. The DNA for the CDR3 is TGTGCCAGCAGTTTCCCTCTTCTAGCGGGAGCGGTCAATGAGCAGTTCTTC.

The chain carries TRBV9 and TRBJ2-1, with 14 bases matching TRBD2. Losses at the gene ends were 4 bases for V and 7 bases for J; bases not matched to a gene: 7. This CDR3 spans 16 amino acids. The V gene's germline CDR1 is SGDLS and CDR2 YYNGEE. The CDR3 loop is CASSFQTSGRGNEQFF. For the CDR3, the DNA is TGTGCCAGCAGCTTTCAGACTAGCGGGAGGGGAAATGAGCAGTTCTTC.

The V and J genes are TRBV7-9 and TRBJ1-1; TRBD1 might be the D (5 bases). The CDR3 is 15 amino acids. V was shortened by 5 bases and J by 2 bases, with 15 bases between the two germline ends. Germline V gene sequence: CDR1 SEHNR, CDR2 FQNEAQ (reference sequence). The CDR3 DNA reads TGTGCCAGCAGCCTCTTCGCCCAGGGAAACACTGAAGCTTTCTTT. It specifies CASSLFAQGNTEAFF.

The genes are TRBV28 and TRBJ1-1; D unclear. Trimming shortened V by 2 bases and J by 0 bases, and 10 bases separated the two germline ends. Germline CDR1 is MDHEN and CDR2 is SYDVKM. The CDR3 consists of 15 residues. The CDR3 sequence is CASSLIFRVNTEAFF. Written as DNA, the CDR3 is TGTGCCAGCAGTTTAATTTTCCGCGTGAACACTGAAGCTTTCTTT. The variable domain in full, with the rest retrieved from reference TRBV28 and TRBJ1-1, is DVKVTQSSRYLVKRTGEKVFLECVQDMDHENMFWYRQDPGLGLRLIYFSYDVKMKEKGDIPEGYSVSREKKERFSLILESASTNQTSMYLCASSLIFRVNTEAFFGQGTRLTVV.

The chain links TRBV5-1 to TRBJ1-2; 10 bases are a match to TRBD1. CDR1 and CDR2 (germline): SGHRS, YFSETQ. The CDR3 totals 16 residues. The trim removed 3 bases at V and 1 base at J, leaving 6 bases unmatched. CDR3 nucleotides: TGCGCCAGCAGCTCCCAAAGGACAGGGGGTAACTATGGCTACACCTTC. Translation: CASSSQRTGGNYGYTF.

The chain links TRBV9 to TRBJ2-7; 9 bases align to TRBD1. CDR1 and CDR2 (germline): SGDLS, YYNGEE. V lost 0 bases to trimming and J lost 1 base; unmatched junction nucleotides: 2. The length of the CDR3 is 15 residues. Written as DNA, the CDR3 is TGTGCCAGCAGCGTAGGGGGACAGGGTTCCTACGAGCAGTACTTC. Translating gives CASSVGGQGSYEQYF.

V gene TRBV19 combines with J gene TRBJ1-5; TRBD1 is a possible D gene (5 bases). In germline, CDR1 is LNHDA, CDR2 SQIVND (reference sequence). The ends were cut back, 10 bases at V and 7 bases at J, with 20 bases in the middle. The CDR3 loop spans 14 amino acids. The CDR3 region is CANPPIQGAQPQHF. The DNA of the CDR3 is TGTGCCAACCCCCCAATCCAAGGGGCGCAGCCCCAGCATTTT.

The genes are TRBV28 and TRBJ2-7, with D perhaps TRBD2 (5 bases). Germline V CDR1 and CDR2: MDHEN, SYDVKM. The CDR3 consists of 12 residues. Trimming shortened V by 6 bases and J by 1 base, and 7 bases separated the two germline ends. The CDR3 DNA is TGTGCCAGCAGCCTAGCATCCTACGAGCAGTACTTC. Amino acids: CASSLASYEQYF.

V gene TRBV10-3 combines with J gene TRBJ1-3; the match to TRBD1 covers 7 bases. Germline V gene sequence: CDR1 ENHRY, CDR2 SYGVKD. CDR3 length: 16 residues. V shed 0 bases and J 4 bases; nucleotides not matched to a gene: 6. The CDR3 bases are TGTGCCATCAGTGAGTCGACAGGGAGTCGAGGAAACACCATATATTTT. Protein product: CAISESTGSRGNTIYF.

The J gene is TRBJ1-5, the V gene TRBV6-1; a possible D gene is TRBD1 (5 bases). Germline CDR1 MNHNS, CDR2 SASEGT. CDR3 length: 16 residues. Trimming removed 4 bases from V and 0 bases from J, with 13 bases in between. This CDR3 reads CASSGGGAHSNQPQHF. In DNA form, the CDR3 reads TGTGCCAGCAGTGGGGGTGGGGCCCATAGCAATCAGCCCCAGCATTTT.

V gene TRBV7-3 combines with J gene TRBJ2-1; TRBD2 might be the D (5 bases). Germline CDR1 reads SGHTA; CDR2 reads FQGTGA. The ends were cut back, 3 bases at V and 5 bases at J, with 8 bases in the middle. This CDR3 spans 13 amino acids. CDR3 loop: CASSFSRDNEQFF. The CDR3 nucleotides read TGTGCCAGCAGCTTTTCGCGGGACAATGAGCAGTTCTTC.

The V call is TRBV11-2, the J call TRBJ2-6; tentatively, D is TRBD2 (6 bases). CDR1 is SGHAT, CDR2 FQNNGV, per germline. The V end was cut by 5 bases, the J end by 2 bases, with 10 bases between. This CDR3 is 15 amino acids long. The CDR3 is CASSMTRTGANVLTF. For the CDR3, the DNA is TGTGCCAGCAGCATGACTAGGACTGGGGCCAACGTCCTGACTTTC. The full variable domain, its missing parts supplied by reference TRBV11-2 and TRBJ2-6, is EAGVAQSPRYKIIEKRQSVAFWCNPISGHATLYWYQQILGQGPKLLIQFQNNGVVDDSQLPKDRFSAERLKGVDSTLKIQPAKLEDSAVYLCASSMTRTGANVLTFGAGSRLTVL.

V is TRBV7-2 and J is TRBJ2-7; D is undetermined. The CDR3 has 14 residues. Germline V gene lookup returns CDR1 SGHTA and CDR2 FQGNSA. The V end lost 0 bases, the J end lost 3 bases, and 9 bases lay between the germline ends. The CDR3 DNA reads TGTGCCAGCAGCTTAGCCCCCTCCCTCTACGAGCAGTACTTC. This encodes CASSLAPSLYEQYF.

The genes are TRBV30 and TRBJ1-2; D gene ambiguous. Trimming shortened V by 2 bases and J by 6 bases, and 13 bases separated the two germline ends. This CDR3 has 13 amino acids. The germline CDR1 and CDR2 sequences are GTSNPN and SVGIG (reference sequence). The CDR3 nucleotides are TGTGCCTGGAGTCCGGACGGGAAGCATGGCTACACCTTC. Encoded protein: CAWSPDGKHGYTF.